This T cell receptor beta chain was obtained from a study of CD8 T cells in ankylosing spondylitis (dated by TCRdb to 2016 to 2017). The study in broad terms: The study profiled T cell receptor beta repertoires in healthy donors and ankylosing spondylitis patients to find disease-linked TCR variants. In total, the full study cohort was made up of roughly 110 healthy donors and about two dozen ankylosing spondylitis patients. Peripheral blood was sampled, and synovial fluid was also collected from ankylosing spondylitis patients.

The sample was run on an Illumina HiSeq 2500. Quantitative 5'-RACE with molecular barcodes was the method used to prepare the TCR beta libraries. In the original analysis: A new computational method, built on a probabilistic model of VDJ rearrangement, was used to identify disease-linked TCR variants. In-frame beta chains were kept once TCRdb had trimmed the public reads at Q25 with fastp and called clones with MiXCR. CDR3 protein sequences are deduplicated, and each keeps its most common genes and DNA. None of the V and J calls come from the authors' own analysis; TCRdb made them. Within this sample are approximately 250,000 distinct CDR3 sequences, with 30% to 40% of them counted one time only. 4% to 5.5% of the sample rests with the top ten. Regarding this clonotype: Its antigen is currently not known. Nothing much larger sits one base from this clone, and base qualities are not available.

On the study overall, not on this receptor specifically: The disease-linked clones had a CD8+ phenotype and were found at relatively low frequencies in peripheral blood. According to the report, matched synovial fluid samples from ankylosing spondylitis patients were significantly enriched for the disease-linked clones. Blood from ankylosing spondylitis patients appeared to be characterized by a TCR beta motif composed of eight or nine highly homologous amino acid variants. Some TCR beta motif variants had previously been reported in synovial fluid and blood of reactive arthritis patients, which suggested common disease-initiation mechanisms.

The junction carries 10 bases between V and J, which are trimmed by 1 base and 12 bases respectively. Taken from cysteine to phenylalanine, the CDR3 has 11 residues. CDR3 DNA only is kept here, 33 bases in frame from base 1. The sequence was obtained from a male donor with ankylosing spondylitis or in good health (not recorded which). Input material: blood, either unsorted or a sorted T cell fraction (not recorded which). The sequence is built from TRBV12-3 or TRBV12-4 and TRBJ2-7; the D region is possibly TRBD1 or TRBD2, each matching across 5 bases. CDR3 loop: CASSLGGGLYF. The DNA sequence is given as TGTGCCAGCAGTTTAGGTGGGGGTCTGTACTTC.